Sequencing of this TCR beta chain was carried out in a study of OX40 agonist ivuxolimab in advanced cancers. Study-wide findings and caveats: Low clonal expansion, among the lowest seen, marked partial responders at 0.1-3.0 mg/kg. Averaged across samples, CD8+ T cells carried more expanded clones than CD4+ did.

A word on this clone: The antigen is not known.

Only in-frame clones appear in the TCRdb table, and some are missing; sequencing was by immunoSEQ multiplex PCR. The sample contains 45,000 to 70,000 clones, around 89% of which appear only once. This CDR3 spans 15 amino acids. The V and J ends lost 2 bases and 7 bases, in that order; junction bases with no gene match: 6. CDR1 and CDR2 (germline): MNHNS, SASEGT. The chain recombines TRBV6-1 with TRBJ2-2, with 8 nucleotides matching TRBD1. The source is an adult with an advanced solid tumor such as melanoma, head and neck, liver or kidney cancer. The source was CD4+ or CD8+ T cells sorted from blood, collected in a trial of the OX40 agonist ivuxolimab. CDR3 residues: CASSETGQGNGELFF. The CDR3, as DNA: TGTGCCAGCAGTGAAACTGGACAGGGTAACGGGGAGCTGTTTTTT.